This T cell receptor beta chain is from a study of T cells after posttransplantation cyclophosphamide. Control samples came 1 year after myeloablative marrow transplants with methotrexate plus calcineurin inhibitor. Measured with immunoSEQ multiplex PCR; TCRdb has only the in-frame clones, and not every one. The sample carries about 15,000 clones, 80% to 90% recorded once. The CDR3 length is 15 residues. Germline V gene lookup returns CDR1 SGHRS and CDR2 YFSETQ. V was clipped by 1 base and J by 6 bases, with 14 bases between them. The J gene is TRBJ2-1, the V gene TRBV5-1; D is uncertain. This sequence was found in a male patient between 45 and 59 years old who received an allogeneic stem cell transplant from an unrelated donor, was CMV-positive, and had chronic GVHD only. These T cells may partly come from the graft donor. The material sequenced was PBMCs, taken after an allogeneic stem cell transplant with a calcineurin inhibitor and methotrexate. CDR3 sequence: CASSLTTANSNEQFF. In DNA form, the CDR3 reads TGCGCCAGCAGCTTGACCACAGCCAACTCCAATGAGCAGTTCTTC.